This T cell receptor beta chain derives from a study of cytomegalovirus exposure and HLA in healthy donors. Libraries were prepared by immunoSEQ multiplex PCR; TCRdb keeps only in-frame clonotypes and omits some of them. The sample carries fewer than 350,000 clones, 85% to 90% recorded once. Germline CDR1 is MNHEY and CDR2 is SMNVEV (reference sequence). The length of the CDR3 is 16 residues. V trimming: 6 bases; J trimming: 1 base; junction bases outside the gene matches: 10. The sample taken for sequencing was PBMCs. The chain recombines TRBV27 with TRBJ2-5, with TRBD1 matching over 8 bases. The sequence was obtained from a woman aged 18-35 years in good health and CMV-seronegative. CDR3 sequence: CASRSDRAGAQETQYF. The CDR3 DNA reads as TGTGCCAGCAGGTCGGACAGGGCAGGGGCCCAAGAGACCCAGTACTTC.